This passage covers 9 T cell receptor beta chains from one sample sequenced in a study of response to subunit inactivated influenza vaccine. TCRdb independently ran MiXCR on the RT-PCR reads; one entry per CDR3 protein. Found here are more than 700,000 distinct CDR3 sequences, over 20% of them singletons; the top ten hold roughly 10%. The sequencing used PBMCs from blood, collected more than 4 days after vaccination. These receptors originate from a man over 45 who received an inactivated influenza vaccine.

The V call is TRBV20-1, the J call TRBJ1-2; 7 nucleotides align to TRBD1. This CDR3 is 14 amino acids long. Germline CDR1 is DFQATT and CDR2 is SNEGSKA (reference sequence). V lost 0 bases, J lost 6 bases, and 7 bases stayed unmatched. Here the CDR3 reads CSARDHAGGDGYTF. In DNA form, the CDR3 reads TGCAGTGCTAGAGACCATGCAGGGGGGGATGGCTACACCTTC.

This clonotype occurred a few times. This rearrangement joins TRBV10-3 to TRBJ2-3; 7 positions match TRBD2. CDR1 and CDR2 (germline): ENHRY, SYGVKD. The CDR3 runs 17 residues. V was pared by 4 bases and J by 2 bases, with 12 bases of the junction left unmatched. In DNA form, the CDR3 reads TGTGCCATCAGTGGACCGGGACTACCGAGTTACACAGATACGCAGTATTTT. It is translated as CAISGPGLPSYTDTQYF.

The chain is built from TRBV20-1 and TRBJ2-2, with TRBD2 matching over 9 bases. Trimming cost V 2 bases and J 6 bases; bases outside gene matches: 4. Germline CDR1 DFQATT, CDR2 SNEGSKA (reference sequence). The length of the CDR3 is 14 residues. As DNA, the CDR3 is TGCAGTGCTAGAACCGGGACTAGCCCCGGGGAGCTGTTTTTT. Its translation is CSARTGTSPGELFF.

This clonotype was recorded a few times. CDR3 coding DNA: TGCGCCAGCAGCTTGGCGTCGAAGGGGTACGAGCAGTACTTC. Amino acid sequence: CASSLASKGYEQYF. J is TRBJ2-7 and V is TRBV5-1; D may be TRBD1 (5 bases). Looked up from germline, CDR1 is SGHRS and CDR2 is YFSETQ. The CDR3 is made up of 14 amino acids. V was shortened by 0 bases and J by 4 bases, with 11 bases between the two germline ends.

This clonotype was detected a few times. The genes are TRBV4-3 and TRBJ2-6, with D possibly being TRBD2 (5 bases). The CDR3 is 15 amino acids. The ends were cut back, 4 bases at V and 4 bases at J, with 11 bases in the middle. In germline, CDR1 is LGHNA, CDR2 YSLEER. The CDR3 bases are TGCGCCAGCAGCCCCGGCCGGGGAGGGGCCAACGTCCTGACTTTC. This gives the protein CASSPGRGGANVLTF.

Only a few counts were recorded for this clonotype. The J gene is TRBJ1-5, the V gene TRBV6-5; D possibly corresponds to TRBD1 (5 bases). Deletions cut 4 bases from V and 1 base from J, with 11 bases between. The CDR3 extends over 15 amino acids. Germline values: CDR1 MNHEY, CDR2 SVGAGI. The CDR3 here is CASSSRGGSNQPQHF. The CDR3 DNA sequence: TGTGCCAGCAGTTCACGTGGGGGGAGCAATCAGCCCCAGCATTTT.

V and J are TRBV20-1 and TRBJ2-2; TRBD1 matches 8 bases. Germline V gives CDR1 DFQATT, CDR2 SNEGSKA (reference sequence). Trimming at V came to 0 bases and at J to 5 bases, leaving 8 bases not matched to a gene. There are 16 residues in the CDR3. The CDR3 spells CSARDGRQGATGELFF. CDR3 DNA sequence: TGCAGTGCTAGAGATGGTCGGCAGGGGGCAACCGGGGAGCTGTTTTTT.

This clonotype has a handful of counts. The chain recombines TRBV20-1 with TRBJ2-7; no clear D gene. V was pared by 3 bases and J by 2 bases, with 8 bases between. The CDR3 sequence is 12 residues long. The germline V gene has CDR1 DFQATT and CDR2 SNEGSKA (reference sequence). The CDR3 spells CSASVSPYEQYF. The CDR3 DNA reads as TGCAGTGCTAGTGTCAGTCCCTACGAGCAGTACTTC.

This clonotype was picked up many times. The chain combines TRBV27 with TRBJ2-1; D is perhaps TRBD2 (6 bases). The V gene lost 2 bases and the J gene lost 8 bases, with 10 bases spanning the gap. The germline V gene encodes CDR1 MNHEY and CDR2 SMNVEV (reference sequence). CDR3 length: 13 amino acids. In DNA, the CDR3 is TGTGCCAGCAGTTTAAGCGGGTTAGATGAGCAGTTCTTC. Its protein product is CASSLSGLDEQFF.